Listed below are T cell receptor beta chains from one sample, sequenced in a study of early T cells in non-severe SARS-CoV-2 infection. TCRdb reanalysed the 5' RACE reads using MiXCR and keeps one entry per CDR3 protein. There are tens of thousands of distinct CDR3 sequences in the sample; about 12% occur only once, and 4% to 4.5% lies in the top ten. Specimen: whole blood. The receptors shown here come from an adult who was a healthcare worker with PCR-confirmed SARS-CoV-2 infection or an uninfected control (not recorded which). Each CDR3 is given without its conserved first and last residue. Some rows have no size entry. The others give once, few or many, or a class for an expanded clone.

12,TRBV7-9,TRBJ2-3,few,ASSTGHSTDTQY
11,TRBV5-1,TRBJ2-1,NA,TSSLGGYNEQF
9,TRBV10-3,TRBJ1-2,NA,AATGGYGYT
13,TRBV3-1,TRBJ2-7,NA,ASSQVGGSDAVQY
14,TRBV5-4,TRBJ2-1,NA,ASSLAGGQGNNEQF
12,TRBV2,TRBJ1-1,few,ASKQGQGRTEAF
9,TRBV18,TRBJ2-3,many,ASSPTDTQY
10,TRBV20-1,TRBJ1-2,NA,SARGHNYGYT
11,TRBV6-2/TRBV6-3,TRBJ2-1,few,ASSWSSYNEQF
14,TRBV7-9,TRBJ1-1,many,ASSSGEQGSRTEAF
12,TRBV12-3/TRBV12-4,TRBJ1-1,few,ASSLAGVGTEAF
11,TRBV20-1,TRBJ1-1,many,SASIQGNTEAF
9,TRBV7-9,TRBJ2-5,NA,ASEGGKTQY
13,TRBV5-5,TRBJ2-7,few,ASTLEAGETYEQY
13,TRBV18,TRBJ2-3,NA,ASLLTGLSTDTQY
11,TRBV9,TRBJ2-5,NA,ASSGGHQETQY
14,TRBV20-1,TRBJ2-7,many,SARGPLRGGPYEQY
14,TRBV6-6,TRBJ1-5,few,ASSYSPAGEAQPQH
10,TRBV27,TRBJ2-7,few,ASSFNLREQY
12,TRBV7-8,TRBJ1-2,many,ASSLRTGRGGYT
18,TRBV6-6,TRBJ1-3,many,ASSYLPGQGVRYSGNTIY
12,TRBV6-4,TRBJ1-2,NA,ASSSSASNYGYT
12,TRBV6-1,TRBJ1-3,many,ASSELNRRNTIY
16,TRBV3-1,TRBJ2-6,many,ASSQVRLANAGANVLT
15,TRBV12-3/TRBV12-4,TRBJ2-6,NA,ASSGTVLLEGANVLT
12,TRBV18,TRBJ1-5,few,ASSGGVGNQPQH
13,TRBV12-3/TRBV12-4,TRBJ1-5,few,ASRSGQGGNQPQH
13,TRBV6-1,TRBJ1-1,few,ASRPLQGGKDEAF
14,TRBV5-4,TRBJ1-4,few,ASSLAPIGVNEKLF
12,TRBV27,TRBJ2-7,many,ASSLRTGLDEQY
13,TRBV3-1,TRBJ2-1,many,ASSQELAGAGEQF
12,TRBV7-3,TRBJ2-2,many,ASSLLQGAGELF
12,TRBV20-1,TRBJ1-1,NA,SARSGHGYTEAF
10,TRBV20-1,TRBJ2-5,few,SAGPRGETQY
14,TRBV18,TRBJ2-1,many,ASSPGALSSYNEQF
12,TRBV19,TRBJ1-1,many,ASSVQGGNTEAF
11,TRBV11-2,TRBJ2-5,few,ASSYNSGETQY
12,TRBV5-1,TRBJ2-7,NA,ASSVLAEEYEQY
11,TRBV29-1,TRBJ2-7,few,SFKTGDSYEQY
15,TRBV14,TRBJ2-7,many,ASSQDHSFQGIDEQY